Each of the 27 T cell receptor beta chains below was sequenced from the same sample in a study of quantifying T cell responses using KT2 cells (dated by TCRdb to about 2017). Concerning the study at large: RNA was DNase-treated and reverse transcribed with TCR alpha and beta constant-region primers, mostly using SuperScript III.

The protocol used for the library was UMI-ligation and nested PCR. TCRdb shows the sequencer as Illumina MiSeq. A single-stranded oligonucleotide bearing the Illumina SP2 sequence and a UMI was ligated to the 3' end of the cDNA with T4 RNA ligase 1. PCR1 was run for around 4 cycles (98 degrees C for 15 s, 69 degrees C for 30 s, 72 degrees C for 40 s), and an equimolar mix of RC1.1 and RC1.2, covering TRBC1 and TRBC2, was used as the beta primer. The public sequencing data were trimmed at Q25 with fastp and processed into clonotypes with MiXCR by TCRdb, which kept only in-frame beta chains. Rows with one shared CDR3 protein collapse into an entry with the most common genes and DNA. This sample gives around 30,000 distinct CDR3 sequences in total; approximately 10% of them show up just once. Approximately 8.7% of the sample belongs to the ten largest clones. What was sequenced was PBMCs spiked with cells of the T cell clone KT2. The receptors shown here come from a human donor.

This clonotype came up a few times. The chain couples TRBV12-3 or TRBV12-4 to TRBJ1-1, with 7 nucleotides matching TRBD1. J lost 4 bases, V lost 3 bases, and 2 bases had no gene match. This CDR3 comprises 13 residues. The CDR3 reads CASSFGQATEAFF. The CDR3 DNA reads TGTGCCAGCAGTTTTGGACAGGCCACTGAAGCTTTCTTT.

This clonotype was seen at least ten times. The chain employs TRBV12-3 or TRBV12-4 and TRBJ1-4, with D possibly being TRBD1 (6 bases). Trimming removed 3 bases at V and 6 bases at J, with 14 bases between. The CDR3 totals 15 residues. The CDR3 loop is CASSLWGRVDEKLFF. CDR3 DNA: TGTGCCAGCAGTTTGTGGGGGCGGGTCGATGAAAAACTGTTTTTT.

This clonotype was counted many times. V gene TRBV12-3 or TRBV12-4 combines with J gene TRBJ2-7; 7 positions agree with TRBD2. The CDR3 totals 15 residues. The V gene end was trimmed by 5 bases and the J gene end by 3 bases; junction bases not matched to a gene: 10. This CDR3 is CASSPWGGSHYEQYF. CDR3 sequence (DNA): TGTGCCAGCAGTCCGTGGGGCGGGAGTCACTACGAGCAGTACTTC.

This clonotype was detected many times. The rearrangement uses TRBV20-1 and TRBJ2-7, with D uncertain. The CDR3 has 13 residues. Germline values: CDR1 DFQATT, CDR2 SNEGSKA (reference sequence). Trimming pared 4 bases from V and 2 bases from J, leaving 12 bases between. CDR3: CSAILQDPYEQYF. CDR3 DNA sequence: TGCAGTGCTATACTCCAGGACCCCTACGAGCAGTACTTC.

This clonotype turned up a few times. The rearrangement uses TRBV20-1 and TRBJ2-6; D gene ambiguous. From germline, CDR1 is DFQATT and CDR2 SNEGSKA (reference sequence). The CDR3 loop spans 14 amino acids. Trimming removed 5 bases at V and 0 bases at J, with 8 bases between. The CDR3 loop reads CSAPLFSGANVLTF. In DNA form, the CDR3 reads TGCAGTGCTCCCCTGTTCTCTGGGGCCAACGTCCTGACTTTC.

The rearrangement links TRBV3-1 to TRBJ2-1; 7 bases fit TRBD1. The CDR3 spans 14 residues. The V gene end was trimmed by 1 base and the J gene end by 6 bases; junction bases not matched to a gene: 3. CDR1 is LGHDT, CDR2 YNNKEL, per germline (reference sequence). This chain's CDR3 is CASSQAQGFNEQFF. The DNA of the CDR3 is TGTGCCAGCAGCCAAGCACAGGGGTTCAATGAGCAGTTCTTC.

The chain carries TRBV12-3 or TRBV12-4 and TRBJ1-2, with D uncertain. The V end lost 3 bases, the J end lost 7 bases, and 12 bases lay between the germline ends. CDR3 length: 13 residues. Here the CDR3 reads CASSLGRILGYTF. The CDR3 DNA follows: TGTGCCAGCAGTTTGGGCAGGATTCTTGGCTACACCTTC.

This clonotype was picked up many times. CDR3 sequence reads: CASSLVTGQGYEQYF. DNA for the CDR3: TGTGCCAGCAGCTTAGTAACCGGACAGGGCTATGAGCAGTACTTC. This sequence joins TRBV7-2 and TRBJ2-7; the match to TRBD1 covers 8 bases. Germline loops: CDR1 SGHTA, CDR2 FQGNSA. CDR3 length equals 15 residues. After removal of 1 base from V and 7 bases from J, the junction contained 9 bases not matched to a gene.

This clonotype was seen at least ten times. The chain recombines TRBV7-9 with TRBJ2-1; a weak D match, TRBD2 (6 bases). Germline CDR1 SEHNR, CDR2 FQNEAQ (reference sequence). This CDR3 has 15 residues. Trimming cost V 4 bases and J 8 bases, with 18 bases left between them. Here the CDR3 DNA reads TGTGCCAGCAGCTCGCAGACTAGGCGCGGGGATGAGCAGTTCTTC. This gives the protein CASSSQTRRGDEQFF.

This clonotype showed up just once. The V call is TRBV6-5, the J call TRBJ2-7; 7 positions match TRBD1. The CDR3 has 16 amino acids. Germline CDR1 MNHEY, CDR2 SVGAGI. J lost 8 bases, V lost 7 bases, and 20 bases had no gene match. CDR3 in DNA: TGTGCCAGCAAGGAAACAGGGGCGAGGGGACCTTACAAGCAGTACTTC. Its translation: CASKETGARGPYKQYF.

This clonotype has at least ten counts. The chain combines TRBV5-6 with TRBJ2-2; 7 bases align to TRBD2. With V trimmed by 4 bases and J by 3 bases, 9 bases remained unmatched. Germline CDR1 and CDR2: SGHDT and YYEEEE. The CDR3 covers 16 residues. CDR3 sequence: CASSPVVLADTGELFF. CDR3 bases: TGTGCCAGCAGCCCGGTAGTGCTAGCGGACACCGGGGAGCTGTTTTTT.

This clonotype was observed at least ten times. J is TRBJ2-5 and V is TRBV7-9, with 8 bases matching TRBD2. Germline lookup yields CDR1 SEHNR and CDR2 FQNEAQ (reference sequence). V lost 3 bases, J lost 7 bases, and 7 bases stayed unmatched. There are 14 residues in the CDR3. CDR3 DNA: TGTGCCAGCAGCTTTTCAGCGGGGGCGAGGACCCAGTACTTC. Protein sequence: CASSFSAGARTQYF.

This clonotype was recorded at least ten times. J is TRBJ1-5 and V is TRBV11-3, with D hard to call. Germline CDR1 and CDR2: SGHNT and YENEEA. The CDR3 length is 12 residues. Trimming shortened V by 5 bases and J by 7 bases, and 9 bases separated the two germline ends. The CDR3 is CASSHNGQPQHF. Written as DNA, the CDR3 is TGTGCCAGCAGCCATAACGGGCAGCCCCAGCATTTT.

The chain joins TRBV12-3 or TRBV12-4 to TRBJ2-7; D may match TRBD1 or TRBD2 (6 bases each). The CDR3 covers 14 residues. V was pared by 8 bases and J by 2 bases, with 16 bases between. CDR3 nucleotides: TGTGCCAGCCAGGGGACTTCTTATACCTACGAGCAGTACTTC. The encoded protein is CASQGTSYTYEQYF.

This clonotype has a count of ten or more. The CDR3 DNA reads as TGTGCCAGCAGCTACATCGATCGACATTCTGGCTACACCTTC. It yields the protein CASSYIDRHSGYTF. The rearrangement joins TRBV12-3 or TRBV12-4 to TRBJ1-2; D not resolved. CDR3 length equals 14 residues. V was pared by 6 bases and J by 7 bases, with 18 bases between.

The genes are TRBV3-1 and TRBJ1-1; maybe TRBD1 (5 bases). V was trimmed by 5 bases and J by 0 bases, leaving 10 bases between them. This CDR3 has 14 residues. CDR1 LGHDT and CDR2 YNNKEL come from the germline V gene (reference sequence). The CDR3 DNA sequence: TGTGCCAGCAGCGCAGGGTTTATGAACACTGAAGCTTTCTTT. This codes for CASSAGFMNTEAFF.

This clonotype was seen a few times. The CDR3 coding sequence is TGTGCCACCAGCAGAGTGGGTTACGAGCAGTACTTC. Translated, it gives CATSRVGYEQYF. The chain uses TRBV15 and TRBJ2-7; D is uncertain. The CDR3 has 12 amino acids. Per the germline V gene, CDR1 is LNHNV and CDR2 is YYDKDF (reference sequence). Deletions cut 1 base from V and 4 bases from J, with 5 bases between.

This clonotype has a count of ten or more. The chain couples TRBV4-1 to TRBJ1-4; perhaps TRBD1 as D (5 bases). Per germline, CDR1 MGHRA and CDR2 YSYEKL. The V gene lost 3 bases and the J gene lost 8 bases, with 16 bases spanning the gap. The CDR3 sequence is 15 residues long. As DNA, the CDR3 is TGCGCCAGCAGCCAGGGGGTTGTGGGCCGGGAAAAACTGTTTTTT. Its translation is CASSQGVVGREKLFF.

The chain couples TRBV7-2 to TRBJ2-3, with D uncertain. This CDR3 is 14 amino acids long. Germline V gives CDR1 SGHTA, CDR2 FQGNSA. Trimming left V 1 base short and J 2 bases short, with 7 bases between. The CDR3 spells CASSLGALTDTQYF. The CDR3 DNA reads TGTGCCAGCAGCTTAGGGGCCCTCACAGATACGCAGTATTTT. Combining the CDR3 with reference TRBV7-2 and TRBJ2-3 gives the whole variable domain GAGVSQSPSNKVTEKGKDVELRCDPISGHTALYWYRQSLGQGLEFLIYFQGNSAPDKSGLPSDRFSAERTGGSVSTLTIQRTQQEDSAVYLCASSLGALTDTQYFGPGTRLTVL.

This clonotype was detected ten times or more. V and J are TRBV28 and TRBJ2-7, with D perhaps TRBD1 or TRBD2 (5 bases each). V was trimmed by 2 bases and J by 6 bases, leaving 17 bases between them. The length of the CDR3 is 15 residues. Germline CDR1 and CDR2: MDHEN and SYDVKM. CDR3 DNA: TGTGCCAGCAGTTTAGTCCGGGACGGGGCAGGCGAGCAGTACTTC. Its protein is CASSLVRDGAGEQYF.

This clonotype showed up many times. V is TRBV4-1 and J is TRBJ1-6; perhaps TRBD1 as D (6 bases). The V and J ends lost 1 base and 9 bases respectively, with 13 bases between them. This CDR3 comprises 15 residues. The germline V gene has CDR1 MGHRA and CDR2 YSYEKL. This chain's CDR3 is CASSQGQAISSPLHF. DNA for the CDR3: TGCGCCAGCAGCCAAGGACAGGCGATTAGTTCACCCCTCCACTTT.

This clonotype was seen at least ten times. The chain employs TRBV5-6 and TRBJ2-7; the D gene could be TRBD1 or TRBD2 (5 bases each). The CDR3 is made up of 19 amino acids. Trimming removed 2 bases at V and 1 base at J, with 25 bases between. The V gene's germline CDR1 is SGHDT and CDR2 YYEEEE. The CDR3 nucleotides are TGTGCCAGCAGCTTCAGGAGCCCCATTTGGGGACGCGGATCCTACGAGCAGTACTTC. Amino acids: CASSFRSPIWGRGSYEQYF.

The sample holds a few counts of this clonotype. The chain carries TRBV7-9 and TRBJ2-7; 8 nucleotides match TRBD1. The CDR3 contains 14 residues. CDR1 and CDR2 (germline): SEHNR, FQNEAQ (reference sequence). The V segment lost 2 bases and the J segment 6 bases; nucleotides outside the gene matches: 6. The CDR3 DNA reads TGTGCCAGCAGCTTATACCAGGGGGCGACCGAGCAGTACTTC. Residues: CASSLYQGATEQYF.

In its sample, this clonotype was seen a few times. The rearrangement links TRBV6-1 to TRBJ1-3, with D possibly being TRBD1 (6 bases). Germline-derived CDR1 and CDR2 are MNHNS and SASEGT. V was shortened by 6 bases and J by 0 bases, with 15 bases between the two germline ends. This CDR3 has 16 amino acids. CDR3 sequence reads: CASRRDQGSSGNTIYF. In DNA form, the CDR3 reads TGTGCCAGCAGGCGCGACCAGGGGAGCTCTGGAAACACCATATATTTT.

This clonotype was seen a few times. This rearrangement joins TRBV18 to TRBJ2-3; D unresolved. Germline loops: CDR1 KGHSH, CDR2 LQKENI. The CDR3 is 14 amino acids. Between the trimmed V and J ends, which lost 0 bases and 3 bases, there was a span of 7 bases. The CDR3 loop is CASSPPSWTDTQYF. For the CDR3, the DNA is TGTGCCAGCTCACCACCCTCATGGACAGATACGCAGTATTTT.

In this sample, this clonotype is medium-sized. DNA of the CDR3: TGTGCCAGCAGCCACCACTGGGGGGAGGAGGAAAATATCCCAGAGACCCAGTACTTC. This gives the protein CASSHHWGEEENIPETQYF. This rearrangement joins TRBV3-1 to TRBJ2-5, with a tentative D call TRBD2 (6 bases). V lost 3 bases and J lost 4, with 27 bases in between. The CDR3 runs 19 residues. CDR1 is LGHDT and CDR2 is YNNKEL in the germline V gene (reference sequence).

The chain recombines TRBV27 with TRBJ1-1; D remains ambiguous. Germline loops: CDR1 MNHEY, CDR2 SMNVEV (reference sequence). The CDR3 spans 13 residues. V lost 3 bases and J lost 4, with 9 bases in between. The CDR3 loop reads CASSFGVGTEAFF. CDR3 coding DNA: TGTGCCAGCAGTTTCGGTGTAGGCACTGAAGCTTTCTTT.